This T cell receptor (beta chain) was sequenced during a study of blood T cell repertoires in COVID-19. As for the study in general: The United States, Italy and Spain provided the acute and convalescent COVID-19 samples.

Participant age was roughly 18 to 100 years, and participants resided in 25 or so US areas. The germline CDR1 and CDR2 sequences are LNHNV and YYDKDF (reference sequence). Trimming at V came to 0 bases and at J to 6 bases, leaving 9 bases not matched to a gene. CDR3 length equals 16 residues. As handled by the study authors: Nucleated cell number was recorded as an estimate derived from reference gene primer amplification. Sequenced by immunoSEQ multiplex PCR; TCRdb stores in-frame clones only, minus some. The D gene and trimming were derived from the DNA, and the V and J assignments and clone size from that table. The repertoire holds some 330,000 clones, 88% seen once, with about 4.7% in the top ten.

The sequence was obtained from a man aged 25-45 years who had recovered from COVID-19. Source material: PBMCs or T cells enriched from blood (not recorded which). The chain links TRBV15 to TRBJ1-2, with 8 bases identical to TRBD1. The chain's CDR3 is CATSRDRRDRSDGYTF. CDR3 sequence (DNA): TGTGCCACCAGCAGAGATCGAAGGGACAGGTCGGATGGCTACACCTTC.